This TCR beta chain derives from a study of shared clonotypes between healthy human individuals. Study background: Donors had three CD4 naive, three CD4 memory, two CD8 naive and one CD8 memory plate apiece.

Researchers partitioned CD4+ cells into CD45RA+ naive and CD45RA-negative memory subsets. Every subset's genomic DNA went evenly onto several immunoSEQ plates. The assay was immunoSEQ multiplex PCR, and TCRdb's table has in-frame clones only and misses some. The table has fewer than 3 million clones, 92% seen once. Sequencing input: naive CD4+ T cells from PBMCs. As to subset: CD45RA+ positively selected. This clonotype originated in a man between 18 and 29 years old in good health. Some clones in this sample may be carry-over from other donors' samples.

The CDR3 here is CASRGGTSASYEQYF. Here the CDR3 DNA reads TGTGCCAGCAGGGGTGGGACTAGCGCCTCCTACGAGCAGTACTTC. This chain connects TRBV2 to TRBJ2-7, with TRBD2 matching 10 bases. The V and J ends lost 6 bases and 0 bases, in that order; junction bases with no gene match: 5. The CDR3 loop spans 15 amino acids. Germline V gene sequence: CDR1 SNHLY, CDR2 FYNNEI.